The next 23 T cell receptor beta chains were all read from a single sample in a study of blood T cell repertoires in COVID-19. The data were produced by immunoSEQ multiplex PCR, yet TCRdb's version contains in-frame clones alone and is incomplete. Here the sample spans more than 100,000 clones, about 90% being singletons. Sequencing used peripheral blood. The receptors stem from a woman in her fifties or sixties with active or convalescent COVID-19.

The CDR3 loop reads CASRVGQGNNSPLHF. The CDR3 DNA sequence: TGTGCCAGCAGGGTCGGACAGGGCAATAATTCACCCCTCCACTTT. The chain couples TRBV2 to TRBJ1-6; 8 nucleotides align to TRBD1. V was pared by 6 bases and J by 5 bases, with 6 bases of the junction left unmatched. The CDR3 extends over 15 amino acids. Germline values: CDR1 SNHLY, CDR2 FYNNEI.

In DNA, the CDR3 is TGTGCCAGCAGCTCTAGACAGGATGGTGGCTACACCTTC. It is translated as CASSSRQDGGYTF. The genes are TRBV7-2 and TRBJ1-2; D possibly corresponds to TRBD1 (6 bases). Trimming removed 4 bases at V and 7 bases at J, with 13 bases between. The germline V gene encodes CDR1 SGHTA and CDR2 FQGNSA. The CDR3 runs to 13 residues.

This clone was recorded once. The gene calls are TRBV9 and TRBJ2-1, with unresolved D. V lost 0 bases, J lost 2 bases, and 12 bases lay in between. CDR3 size: 16 residues. The germline CDR1 and CDR2 sequences are SGDLS and YYNGEE. The CDR3 spells CASSVGSQLPYNEQFF. The CDR3 nucleotides are TGTGCCAGCAGCGTAGGGTCGCAGTTGCCCTACAATGAGCAGTTCTTC.

This clone has just a few counts. V gene TRBV5-6 combines with J gene TRBJ1-6; D is unresolved. The CDR3 spans 13 residues. Deletions cut 0 bases from V and 7 bases from J, with 5 bases between. Germline CDR1 and CDR2: SGHDT and YYEEEE. The CDR3 DNA follows: TGTGCCAGCAGCTTGGATGAGAATTCACCCCTCCACTTT. Its translation: CASSLDENSPLHF.

This chain uses TRBV9 with TRBJ2-3, with a possible D match to TRBD2 (6 bases). The CDR3 contains 16 residues. Trimming took 4 bases from V and 2 from J, leaving 17 bases between them. Germline CDR1 and CDR2: SGDLS and YYNGEE. CDR3 DNA sequence: TGTGCCAGCAGCTATGGGACTTCGCAGTTCACAGATACGCAGTATTTT. Residues: CASSYGTSQFTDTQYF.

V is TRBV7-9 and J is TRBJ1-4; D call uncertain. This CDR3 spans 15 amino acids. Trimming left V 5 bases short and J 0 bases short, with 10 bases between. Germline V CDR1 and CDR2: SEHNR, FQNEAQ (reference sequence). The CDR3 sequence is CASSLPMTTNEKLFF. The CDR3 nucleotides are TGTGCCAGCAGCCTACCAATGACAACTAATGAAAAACTGTTTTTT.

The chain carries TRBV10-3 and TRBJ2-7; 7 nucleotides match TRBD2. The length of the CDR3 is 13 residues. J was trimmed by 3 bases and V by 4 bases; bases with no gene match: 3. Germline CDR1 is ENHRY and CDR2 is SYGVKD. The CDR3, as DNA: TGTGCCATCAGTGCCCAGCGGGACTACGAGCAGTACTTC. This gives the protein CAISAQRDYEQYF.

V gene TRBV7-2 combines with J gene TRBJ2-3, with D possibly TRBD1 on 6 matching bases. The CDR3 spans 16 residues. Per germline, CDR1 SGHTA and CDR2 FQGNSA. V was shortened by 0 bases and J by 3 bases, with 13 bases between the two germline ends. The CDR3 protein is CASSLAQGLRTDTQYF. The CDR3 nucleotides are TGTGCCAGCAGCTTAGCGCAGGGGTTACGGACAGATACGCAGTATTTT. The full variable domain, with the rest looked up from reference TRBV7-2 and TRBJ2-3, is GAGVSQSPSNKVTEKGKDVELRCDPISGHTALYWYRQSLGQGLEFLIYFQGNSAPDKSGLPSDRFSAERTGGSVSTLTIQRTQQEDSAVYLCASSLAQGLRTDTQYFGPGTRLTVL.

The chain joins TRBV10-3 to TRBJ2-1, with TRBD2 identical over 9 bases. This CDR3 region has 14 residues. CDR1 is ENHRY, CDR2 SYGVKD, per germline. J gave up 9 bases and V 7 bases, and 10 bases lay outside the gene matches. In DNA, the CDR3 is TGTGCCATCACCCTAACAGGGCGGGAGGGTGAGCAGTTCTTC. Translated: CAITLTGREGEQFF.

The CDR3 sequence is CASSLRWVDSGYTF. The CDR3 DNA reads TGTGCCAGCAGCTTGAGGTGGGTTGACAGTGGCTACACCTTC. The chain joins TRBV5-6 to TRBJ1-2; a possible D gene is TRBD1 (5 bases). V was shortened by 1 base and J by 7 bases, with 14 bases between the two germline ends. CDR3 length: 14 amino acids. Germline V gene data show CDR1 as SGHDT and CDR2 as YYEEEE.

CDR3 residues: CASTKLGGSYEQYF. The CDR3 DNA reads TGTGCCAGCACCAAACTAGGAGGCTCCTACGAGCAGTACTTC. The rearrangement joins TRBV6-5 to TRBJ2-7, with D maybe TRBD2 (5 bases). CDR3 length: 14 residues. Trimming removed 7 bases from V and 0 bases from J, with 13 bases in between. CDR1 MNHEY and CDR2 SVGAGI come from the germline V gene.

The chain employs TRBV10-1 and TRBJ2-1; D uncertain. This CDR3 is built from 16 residues. Trimming took 1 base from V and 3 from J, leaving 13 bases between them. In germline, CDR1 is WNHNN, CDR2 SYGVQD (reference sequence). CDR3 region: CASSECPEILYNEQFF. The CDR3 DNA follows: TGCGCCAGCAGTGAGTGTCCGGAGATTCTCTACAATGAGCAGTTCTTC.

This clone was counted a few times. This chain links TRBV7-9 with TRBJ1-3, with D uncertain. The CDR3 is 11 residues long. V gave up 4 bases and J gave up 4 bases, with 2 bases separating them. The germline V gene has CDR1 SEHNR and CDR2 FQNEAQ (reference sequence). CDR3 nucleotides: TGTGCCAGCAGCTCGGGAAACACCATATATTTT. The encoded protein is CASSSGNTIYF.

The chain employs TRBV7-8 and TRBJ1-3; 10 nucleotides agree with TRBD1. CDR1 is SGHVS, CDR2 FQNEAQ, per germline. CDR3 length: 15 residues. Germline trimming cut 5 bases from V and 3 bases from J; bases unmatched to any gene: 4. The CDR3 DNA follows: TGTGCCAGCAGCGGGGACAGGGGTTTTGGAAACACCATATATTTT. Translating gives CASSGDRGFGNTIYF.

The J gene is TRBJ1-5, the V gene TRBV18, with TRBD1 matching 12 bases. Trimming took 5 bases from V and 6 from J; bases not matched to a gene: 8. Germline V gene sequence: CDR1 KGHSH, CDR2 LQKENI. The CDR3 has 16 residues. For the CDR3, the DNA is TGTGCCAGCTCATCGACCGGGACAGGGGGCTTTCAGCCCCAGCATTTT. Its protein product is CASSSTGTGGFQPQHF.

This chain uses TRBV3-1 (or the pseudogene TRBV3-2) with TRBJ1-6; 8 nucleotides align to TRBD1. V gave up 11 bases and J gave up 9 bases; unmatched junction bases: 9. The CDR3 totals 13 residues. Germline V gives CDR1 LGHDT, CDR2 YNNKEL (reference sequence). As DNA, the CDR3 is TGTGCCCAGAGGACAGGGCGCGGTTCACCCCTCCACTTT. Protein: CAQRTGRGSPLHF.

V usage is TRBV29-1 and J usage is TRBJ2-1, with 12 bases that match TRBD2. CDR1 is SQVTM, CDR2 ANQGSEA, per germline. The CDR3 is 14 residues long. V was clipped by 4 bases and J by 8 bases; unmatched bases: 6. The CDR3 protein is CSVVSSGRAYEQFF. The CDR3 coding sequence is TGCAGCGTTGTCTCTAGCGGGAGGGCGTATGAGCAGTTCTTC.

V is TRBV5-4 and J is TRBJ2-5; 7 bases are shared with TRBD2. CDR1 is SGHNT and CDR2 is YYREEE in the germline V gene (reference sequence). The CDR3 has 15 amino acids. With V trimmed by 4 bases and J by 3 bases, 9 bases remained unmatched. CDR3 protein: CASSTSGTTKETQYF. The CDR3 nucleotides are TGTGCCAGCAGCACCTCCGGGACTACTAAAGAGACCCAGTACTTC.

This clone occurred a few times. The chain employs TRBV27 and TRBJ2-1; 11 nucleotides line up with TRBD2. The CDR3 covers 15 residues. Per germline, CDR1 MNHEY and CDR2 SMNVEV (reference sequence). The junction had 4 bases not matched to a gene; V was cut back by 6 bases and J by 3 bases. The CDR3 region is CASRLTSGGYNEQFF. CDR3 nucleotides: TGTGCCAGCAGGCTAACTAGCGGGGGCTACAATGAGCAGTTCTTC.

This clone appeared a single time. V usage is TRBV7-2 and J usage is TRBJ2-5; 11 bases are a match to TRBD1. The V and J ends lost 4 bases and 4 bases, in that order; junction bases with no gene match: 5. This CDR3 is 15 amino acids long. Germline values: CDR1 SGHTA, CDR2 FQGNSA. This CDR3 reads CASSWGQGERETQYF. The CDR3 DNA reads as TGTGCCAGCAGCTGGGGACAGGGGGAACGAGAGACCCAGTACTTC.

CDR3 nucleotides: TGTGCCAGCAGCGTAGTCGGGAACACCGGGGAGCTGTTTTTT. Translation gives CASSVVGNTGELFF. V is TRBV9 and J is TRBJ2-2, with D uncertain. V was pared by 0 bases and J by 1 base, with 4 bases between. This CDR3 is built from 14 residues. CDR1 is SGDLS, CDR2 YYNGEE, per germline.

The chain uses TRBV20-1 and TRBJ2-4; TRBD2 agrees at 7 bases. CDR1 is DFQATT and CDR2 is SNEGSKA in the germline V gene (reference sequence). The CDR3 spans 14 residues. The J segment lost 3 bases and the V segment lost 3 bases, leaving 5 bases of the junction unmatched. The CDR3 DNA is TGCAGTGCTAGTCTGGGGGAGGGCAAAAACATTCAGTACTTC. The encoded protein is CSASLGEGKNIQYF.

The genes are TRBV5-6 and TRBJ2-7; D remains unclear. The CDR3 has 12 amino acids. The germline V gene has CDR1 SGHDT and CDR2 YYEEEE. Trimming stripped 0 bases from V and 2 bases from J, with 3 bases between. CDR3 region: CASSLGAYEQYF. In DNA form, the CDR3 reads TGTGCCAGCAGCTTGGGCGCCTACGAGCAGTACTTC. The full variable domain, rest sourced from reference TRBV5-6 and TRBJ2-7, is DAGVTQSPTHLIKTRGQQVTLRCSPKSGHDTVSWYQQALGQGPQFIFQYYEEEERQRGNFPDRFSGHQFPNYSSELNVNALLLGDSALYLCASSLGAYEQYFGPGTRLTVT.